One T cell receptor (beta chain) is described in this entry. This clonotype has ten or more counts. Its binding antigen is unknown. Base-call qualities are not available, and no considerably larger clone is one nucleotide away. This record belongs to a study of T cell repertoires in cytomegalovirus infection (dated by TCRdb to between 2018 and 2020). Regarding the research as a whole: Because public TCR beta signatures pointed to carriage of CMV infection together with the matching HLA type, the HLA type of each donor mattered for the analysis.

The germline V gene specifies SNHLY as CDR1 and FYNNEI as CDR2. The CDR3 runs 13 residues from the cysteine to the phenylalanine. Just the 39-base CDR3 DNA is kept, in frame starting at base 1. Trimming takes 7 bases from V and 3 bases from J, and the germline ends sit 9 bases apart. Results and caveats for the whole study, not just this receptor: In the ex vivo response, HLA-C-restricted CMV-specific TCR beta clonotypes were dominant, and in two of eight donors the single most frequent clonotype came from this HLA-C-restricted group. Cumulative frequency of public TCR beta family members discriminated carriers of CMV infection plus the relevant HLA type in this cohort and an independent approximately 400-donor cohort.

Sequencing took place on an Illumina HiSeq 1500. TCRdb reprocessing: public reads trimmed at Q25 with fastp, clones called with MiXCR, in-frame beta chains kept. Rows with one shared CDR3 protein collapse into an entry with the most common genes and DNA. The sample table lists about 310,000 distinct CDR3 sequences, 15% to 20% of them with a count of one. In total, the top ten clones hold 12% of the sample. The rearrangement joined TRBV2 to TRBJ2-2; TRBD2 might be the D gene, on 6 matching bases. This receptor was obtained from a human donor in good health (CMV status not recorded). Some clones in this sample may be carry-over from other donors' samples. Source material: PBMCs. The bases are TGTGCCAGCACACTAGCTTACACCGGGGAGCTGTTTTTT. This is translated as CASTLAYTGELFF.